The 18 T cell receptor beta chains listed next were all sequenced from one sample in a study of OX40 agonist ivuxolimab in advanced cancers. Libraries were prepared by immunoSEQ multiplex PCR; TCRdb keeps only in-frame clonotypes and omits some of them. The repertoire has tens of thousands of clones, around 83% of them found once; the top ten carry 0.95% to 1.4%. The starting material was CD4+ or CD8+ T cells sorted from blood, obtained in a trial of the OX40 agonist ivuxolimab. The receptor source for this set is an adult with an advanced solid tumor such as melanoma, head and neck, liver or kidney cancer.

The gene calls are TRBV5-1 and TRBJ2-2; 8 bases line up with TRBD1. The CDR3 loop spans 16 amino acids. J was trimmed by 3 bases and V by 4 bases; bases with no gene match: 8. Germline V CDR1 and CDR2: SGHRS, YFSETQ. CDR3 in DNA: TGCGCCAGCAGCCCCCGGACAGGGTTTGACACCGGGGAGCTGTTTTTT. This gives the protein CASSPRTGFDTGELFF.

The V call is TRBV10-3, the J call TRBJ2-3; 9 bases fit TRBD2. This CDR3 contains 16 residues. In germline, CDR1 is ENHRY, CDR2 SYGVKD. V trimming: 4 bases; J trimming: 2 bases; junction bases outside the gene matches: 7. The DNA of the CDR3 is TGTGCCATCAGTGCGCGGGAGGGGAAACCCACAGATACGCAGTATTTT. Its protein product is CAISAREGKPTDTQYF.

The V gene is TRBV29-1, the J gene TRBJ1-2, with D perhaps TRBD1 (6 bases). Trimming removed 6 bases from V and 7 bases from J, with 15 bases in between. This CDR3 has 12 residues. Germline lookup yields CDR1 SQVTM and CDR2 ANQGSEA. The CDR3 spells CSVSQGDGGYTF. The CDR3 nucleotides are TGCAGCGTGTCACAGGGAGATGGTGGCTACACCTTC.

The chain's CDR3 is CASSPPTVYGYTF. In DNA, the CDR3 is TGTGCCAGCAGTCCCCCGACAGTTTATGGCTACACCTTC. The rearrangement joins TRBV28 to TRBJ1-2; TRBD1 is a possible D gene (5 bases). CDR1 is MDHEN, CDR2 SYDVKM, per germline. The CDR3 is made up of 13 amino acids. V shed 5 bases and J shed 5 bases, with 12 bases lying between them.

V is TRBV11-2 and J is TRBJ1-5; no reliable D call. The CDR3 loop spans 13 amino acids. Germline V CDR1 and CDR2: SGHAT, FQNNGV. Deletions cut 4 bases from V and 1 base from J, with 5 bases between. The CDR3 nucleotides read TGTGCCAGCAGCTGGGCCAGCAATCAGCCCCAGCATTTT. This sequence encodes CASSWASNQPQHF.

The J gene is TRBJ1-2, the V gene TRBV9; D is ambiguous. CDR1 is SGDLS and CDR2 is YYNGEE in the germline V gene. The CDR3 is 13 residues long. Between the trimmed V and J ends, which lost 4 bases and 4 bases, there was a span of 11 bases. Here the CDR3 reads CASSPESFYGYTF. Here the CDR3 DNA reads TGTGCCAGCAGCCCCGAGTCCTTCTATGGCTACACCTTC.

This clone was counted a single time. The chain joins TRBV7-9 to TRBJ1-1; 7 bases are a match to TRBD1. Germline values: CDR1 SEHNR, CDR2 FQNEAQ (reference sequence). The CDR3 is 15 residues long. With 5 bases clipped from V and 4 bases from J, the junction kept 10 bases outside the gene matches. DNA for the CDR3: TGTGCCAGCAGCCAGCCCAGGGGACAGACCACTGAAGCTTTCTTT. Encoded protein: CASSQPRGQTTEAFF.

The chain joins TRBV11-2 to TRBJ1-6; possible D gene TRBD1, 6 bases. The CDR3 is made up of 14 amino acids. The germline V gene has CDR1 SGHAT and CDR2 FQNNGV. V lost 6 bases, J lost 9 bases, and 15 bases lay in between. CDR3: CASSLQGLGSPLHF. CDR3 DNA sequence: TGTGCCAGCAGTCTACAGGGCCTGGGTTCACCCCTCCACTTT.

The chain employs TRBV7-3 and TRBJ1-1, with a tentative D call TRBD1 (6 bases). Trimming removed 4 bases from V and 1 base from J, with 7 bases in between. CDR1 and CDR2 from the germline V gene are SGHTA and FQGTGA. This CDR3 spans 13 amino acids. The CDR3 reads CASSSQGNTEAFF. The CDR3 nucleotides are TGTGCCAGCAGCTCACAGGGGAACACTGAAGCTTTCTTT.

The V and J genes are TRBV11-2 and TRBJ1-4, with 10 positions matching TRBD1. Trimming at V came to 5 bases and at J to 6 bases, leaving 3 bases not matched to a gene. From germline, CDR1 is SGHAT and CDR2 FQNNGV. The CDR3 covers 14 residues. CDR3: CASSPGTGDEKLFF. CDR3 bases: TGTGCCAGCAGCCCCGGGACAGGGGATGAAAAACTGTTTTTT. Supplemented by reference TRBV11-2 and TRBJ1-4, the full variable domain reads EAGVAQSPRYKIIEKRQSVAFWCNPISGHATLYWYQQILGQGPKLLIQFQNNGVVDDSQLPKDRFSAERLKGVDSTLKIQPAKLEDSAVYLCASSPGTGDEKLFFGSGTQLSVL.

The gene calls are TRBV30 and TRBJ1-1, with TRBD1 identical over 7 bases. The germline CDR1 and CDR2 sequences are GTSNPN and SVGIG (reference sequence). This CDR3 has 13 residues. The V gene end was trimmed by 3 bases and the J gene end by 9 bases; junction bases not matched to a gene: 10. The CDR3 nucleotides are TGTGCCTGGAGATCAGGACAGGTCACCAAAGCTTTCTTT. Protein sequence: CAWRSGQVTKAFF.

This chain uses TRBV10-1 with TRBJ2-1; no clear D. V was trimmed by 6 bases and J by 2 bases, leaving 8 bases between them. This CDR3 is 13 amino acids long. Germline values: CDR1 WNHNN, CDR2 SYGVQD (reference sequence). The CDR3, as DNA: TGCGCCAGCAGACCCGGACCCTACAATGAGCAGTTCTTC. Its translation is CASRPGPYNEQFF.

The chain employs TRBV27 and TRBJ2-7; the D call may be TRBD1 or TRBD2 (5 bases each). The CDR3 has 14 residues. V was clipped by 5 bases and J by 2 bases, with 13 bases between them. Germline V CDR1 and CDR2: MNHEY, SMNVEV (reference sequence). CDR3 in DNA: TGTGCCAGCAGTACTTCCGGGACGACCTACGAGCAGTACTTC. This sequence encodes CASSTSGTTYEQYF.

The chain has TRBV19 and TRBJ1-6; D not resolved. V shed 5 bases and J shed 5 bases, with 4 bases lying between them. The germline V gene encodes CDR1 LNHDA and CDR2 SQIVND (reference sequence). This CDR3 has 12 amino acids. The CDR3 sequence is CASSGNNSPLHF. The DNA of the CDR3 is TGTGCCAGTAGTGGTAATAATTCACCCCTCCACTTT.

V gene TRBV18 combines with J gene TRBJ2-7, with 8 positions matching TRBD2. J lost 2 bases, V lost 3 bases, and 6 bases had no gene match. From germline, CDR1 is KGHSH and CDR2 LQKENI. The CDR3 contains 15 residues. This chain's CDR3 is CASSPQGTSTYEQYF. DNA of the CDR3: TGTGCCAGCTCACCCCAAGGGACTAGTACCTACGAGCAGTACTTC. The variable domain in full, with the rest retrieved from reference TRBV18 and TRBJ2-7, is NAGVMQNPRHLVRRRGQEARLRCSPMKGHSHVYWYRQLPEEGLKFMVYLQKENIIDESGMPKERFSAEFPKEGPSILRIQQVVRGDSAAYFCASSPQGTSTYEQYFGPGTRLTVT.

The chain is built from TRBV5-4 and TRBJ2-5; 7 bases agree with TRBD2. The J segment lost 5 bases and the V segment lost 4 bases, leaving 5 bases of the junction unmatched. The CDR3 sequence is 13 residues long. Germline CDR1 SGHNT, CDR2 YYREEE (reference sequence). Written as DNA, the CDR3 is TGTGCCAGCAGCCCCGGTAGCGGGGAGACCCAGTACTTC. This translates into CASSPGSGETQYF.

The chain couples TRBV14 to TRBJ2-7, with D uncertain. The germline V gene encodes CDR1 SGHDN and CDR2 FVKESK. Deletions cut 0 bases from V and 5 bases from J, with 14 bases between. The CDR3 has 15 amino acids. In DNA form, the CDR3 reads TGTGCCAGCAGCCAAGACCGACCTGTTGACCACGAGCAGTACTTC. It yields the protein CASSQDRPVDHEQYF. Combining the CDR3 with reference TRBV14 and TRBJ2-7 gives the whole variable domain EAGVTQFPSHSVIEKGQTVTLRCDPISGHDNLYWYRRVMGKEIKFLLHFVKESKQDESGMPNNRFLAERTGGTYSTLKVQPAELEDSGVYFCASSQDRPVDHEQYFGPGTRLTVT.

The CDR3 loop is CASSPRTSGPYNEQFF. The CDR3 DNA reads TGTGCCAGCAGCCCGCGGACTAGCGGGCCCTACAATGAGCAGTTCTTC. This chain connects TRBV9 to TRBJ2-1, with 11 bases lining up with TRBD2. The CDR3 spans 16 residues. The germline V gene encodes CDR1 SGDLS and CDR2 YYNGEE. Losses at the gene ends were 4 bases for V and 2 bases for J; bases not matched to a gene: 5.